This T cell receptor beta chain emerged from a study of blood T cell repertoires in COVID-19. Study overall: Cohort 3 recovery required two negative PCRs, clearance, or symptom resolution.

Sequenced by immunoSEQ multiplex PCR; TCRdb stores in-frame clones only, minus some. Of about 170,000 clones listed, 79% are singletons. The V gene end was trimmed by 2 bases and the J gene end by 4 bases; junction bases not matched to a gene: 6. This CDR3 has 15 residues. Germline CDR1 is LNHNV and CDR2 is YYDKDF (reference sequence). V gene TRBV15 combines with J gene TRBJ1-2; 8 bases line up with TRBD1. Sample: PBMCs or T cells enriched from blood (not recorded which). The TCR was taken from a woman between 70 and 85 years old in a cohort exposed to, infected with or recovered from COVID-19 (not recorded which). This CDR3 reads CATSRRIGTGYGYTF. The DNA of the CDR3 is TGTGCCACCAGCAGACGCATCGGGACAGGCTATGGCTACACCTTC. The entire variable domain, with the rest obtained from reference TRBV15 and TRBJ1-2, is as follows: DAMVIQNPRYQVTQFGKPVTLSCSQTLNHNVMYWYQQKSSQAPKLLFHYYDKDFNNEADTPDNFQSRRPNTSFCFLDIRSPGLGDTAMYLCATSRRIGTGYGYTFGSGTRLTVV.